One sample yielded the 17 T cell receptor beta chains listed below, sequenced in a study of blood T cell repertoires in COVID-19. Clones were sequenced by immunoSEQ multiplex PCR, and TCRdb holds only the in-frame ones, with some missing. In the table there are a few hundred thousand clones, about nine tenths of which are singletons. Sequenced sample: peripheral blood. The source of these receptors is a man in his sixties or seventies with acute or convalescent COVID-19.

The chain links TRBV5-6 to TRBJ2-2; 7 nucleotides align to TRBD2. From germline, CDR1 is SGHDT and CDR2 YYEEEE. Trimming cost V 2 bases and J 2 bases; bases outside gene matches: 6. The CDR3 consists of 16 residues. The CDR3 nucleotides read TGTGCCAGCAGCTTCCTTGCTAGCGGAAACACCGGGGAGCTGTTTTTT. This gives the protein CASSFLASGNTGELFF. Looking up the rest from reference TRBV5-6 and TRBJ2-2 gives the full variable domain: DAGVTQSPTHLIKTRGQQVTLRCSPKSGHDTVSWYQQALGQGPQFIFQYYEEEERQRGNFPDRFSGHQFPNYSSELNVNALLLGDSALYLCASSFLASGNTGELFFGEGSRLTVL.

The V gene is TRBV27, the J gene TRBJ1-6; 11 bases match TRBD1. The V gene's germline CDR1 is MNHEY and CDR2 SMNVEV (reference sequence). There are 16 residues in the CDR3. Losses at the gene ends were 1 base for V and 6 bases for J; bases not matched to a gene: 2. Written as DNA, the CDR3 is TGTGCCAGCAGTTTATACGGGACAGGGGGTAATTCACCCCTCCACTTT. Encoded protein: CASSLYGTGGNSPLHF.

The chain joins TRBV7-3 to TRBJ2-3; D may be TRBD2 (5 bases). CDR3 length: 15 amino acids. Trimming removed 5 bases from V and 2 bases from J, with 14 bases in between. Germline CDR1 SGHTA, CDR2 FQGTGA. This chain's CDR3 is CASSRTPHSTDTQYF. The CDR3 DNA follows: TGTGCCAGCAGCCGGACTCCCCACTCCACAGATACGCAGTATTTT.

By share, this clone ranks as medium-sized. The J gene is TRBJ1-4, the V gene TRBV6-1; D gene unclear. Germline V CDR1 and CDR2: MNHNS, SASEGT. V lost 1 base and J 13 bases, leaving 16 bases between the germline ends. The CDR3 sequence is 14 residues long. The CDR3 DNA follows: TGTGCCAGCAGTGAAGGGTCGGACTTTGGCGGACTGTTTTTT. This sequence encodes CASSEGSDFGGLFF.

This sequence joins TRBV3-1 (or the pseudogene TRBV3-2) and TRBJ1-4; maybe TRBD1 (5 bases). The CDR3 covers 15 residues. The germline V gene has CDR1 LGHDT and CDR2 YNNKEL (reference sequence). Trimming removed 5 bases from V and 5 bases from J, with 15 bases in between. CDR3 amino acids: CASSRSRQLNEKLFF. DNA of the CDR3: TGTGCCAGCAGCAGAAGTAGACAGCTAAATGAAAAACTGTTTTTT.

In this sample, this clone turned up once. V and J are TRBV10-1 and TRBJ2-7, with D possibly being TRBD1 (6 bases). CDR3 length: 22 amino acids. V was pared by 9 bases and J by 6 bases, with 45 bases between. CDR1 and CDR2 (germline): WNHNN, SYGVQD (reference sequence). The CDR3, as DNA: TGCGCCAGTCGCAGGCCCATAGCGCAGCTGAAATTCAGGGGTCAAGCATATTTCGAGCAGTACTTC. It yields the protein CASRRPIAQLKFRGQAYFEQYF.

The chain uses TRBV7-2 and TRBJ2-1; TRBD2 is a possible D gene (5 bases). CDR3 length: 15 residues. Germline V lookup: CDR1 SGHTA, CDR2 FQGNSA. Trimming shortened V by 1 base and J by 7 bases, and 14 bases separated the two germline ends. In nucleotides, the CDR3 is TGTGCCAGCAGCTTAGGCTTGTATTCGGGGAATGAGCAGTTCTTC. Protein product: CASSLGLYSGNEQFF.

The chain joins TRBV15 to TRBJ2-1; 13 positions match TRBD2. V trimming: 3 bases; J trimming: 5 bases; junction bases outside the gene matches: 4. The CDR3 extends over 16 amino acids. Germline V lookup: CDR1 LNHNV, CDR2 YYDKDF (reference sequence). This chain's CDR3 is CATSRTGLAGDNEQFF. The CDR3 coding sequence is TGTGCCACCAGCAGGACTGGACTAGCGGGAGACAATGAGCAGTTCTTC. Full variable domain (rest looked up from reference TRBV15 and TRBJ2-1): DAMVIQNPRYQVTQFGKPVTLSCSQTLNHNVMYWYQQKSSQAPKLLFHYYDKDFNNEADTPDNFQSRRPNTSFCFLDIRSPGLGDTAMYLCATSRTGLAGDNEQFFGPGTRLTVL.

V and J are TRBV6-5 and TRBJ1-1; unclear D gene. Germline-derived CDR1 and CDR2 are MNHEY and SVGAGI. The CDR3 extends over 13 amino acids. Trimming pared 6 bases from V and 5 bases from J, leaving 13 bases between. The CDR3 coding sequence is TGTGCCAGCAGCCCGACGGAGAGGACTGAAGCTTTCTTT. Its translation is CASSPTERTEAFF.

The chain links TRBV24-1 to TRBJ2-1; D might be TRBD2 (6 bases). V was shortened by 3 bases and J by 8 bases, with 13 bases between the two germline ends. Germline V CDR1 and CDR2: KGHDR, SFDVKD. This CDR3 is 14 amino acids long. The CDR3: CATSDSRLVDEQFF. The CDR3 region has the DNA TGTGCCACCAGTGATAGTAGACTAGTTGATGAGCAGTTCTTC.

The chain carries TRBV7-9 and TRBJ2-3; 11 positions match TRBD2. CDR3 length: 18 residues. The germline CDR1 and CDR2 sequences are SEHNR and FQNEAQ (reference sequence). V dropped 5 bases and J dropped 2; count of bases not matched to a gene: 12. The CDR3 here is CASSTPPGSGRATDTQYF. The CDR3 DNA reads as TGTGCCAGCAGCACGCCGCCGGGTAGCGGGAGGGCCACAGATACGCAGTATTTT.

This sequence joins TRBV18 and TRBJ2-5; tentative D call: TRBD2 (5 bases). V gave up 4 bases and J gave up 1 base, with 7 bases separating them. This CDR3 comprises 13 residues. Per germline, CDR1 KGHSH and CDR2 LQKENI. Here the CDR3 DNA reads TGTGCCAGCTCACAAGGACTCCAAGAGACCCAGTACTTC. It yields the protein CASSQGLQETQYF.

This chain's CDR3 is CATLGVATNEKLFF. CDR3 DNA sequence: TGTGCCACCCTAGGAGTTGCAACTAATGAAAAACTGTTTTTT. The chain carries TRBV7-9 and TRBJ1-4; D remains ambiguous. Germline CDR1 is SEHNR and CDR2 is FQNEAQ (reference sequence). Trimming shortened V by 10 bases and J by 0 bases, and 12 bases separated the two germline ends. The CDR3 is 14 amino acids.

The gene calls are TRBV5-8 and TRBJ2-2; 8 nucleotides line up with TRBD1. The CDR3 length is 15 residues. With 0 bases clipped from V and 5 bases from J, the junction kept 3 bases outside the gene matches. The V gene's germline CDR1 is SGHTS and CDR2 YDEGEE. CDR3 nucleotide sequence: TGTGCCAGCAGCTTGGGGACAGGGTGGACCGGGGAGCTGTTTTTT. This encodes CASSLGTGWTGELFF.

This clone was seen more than once but under ten times. J is TRBJ2-1 and V is TRBV29-1; 8 bases are shared with TRBD2. J was trimmed by 7 bases and V by 6 bases; bases with no gene match: 5. CDR3 length: 12 amino acids. Germline loops: CDR1 SQVTM, CDR2 ANQGSEA. DNA for the CDR3: TGCAGCGTCAGGACTAGCAAGAATGAGCAGTTCTTC. Translation gives CSVRTSKNEQFF.

CDR3 amino acids: CSVADGSSGNTIYF. The CDR3 DNA reads TGCAGCGTGGCGGACGGGAGCTCTGGAAACACCATATATTTT. V gene TRBV29-1 combines with J gene TRBJ1-3; D is ambiguous. The germline CDR1 and CDR2 sequences are SQVTM and ANQGSEA. The V gene lost 6 bases and the J gene lost 0 bases, with 12 bases spanning the gap. This CDR3 has 14 amino acids.

This clone was seen a single time. The chain couples TRBV5-1 to TRBJ2-2, with a tentative D call TRBD2 (5 bases). The V end lost 3 bases, the J end lost 1 base, and 7 bases lay between the germline ends. The CDR3 consists of 14 residues. Looked up from germline, CDR1 is SGHRS and CDR2 is YFSETQ. The CDR3 DNA reads as TGCGCCAGCAGCTACGGGAAGAACACCGGGGAGCTGTTTTTT. Amino acid sequence: CASSYGKNTGELFF.